The 23 T cell receptor beta chains below come from one sample, sequenced in a study of CD8 T cells in ankylosing spondylitis. TCRdb redid the calling of the 5' RACE reads with MiXCR, one entry per CDR3 protein. The sample lists around 220,000 distinct CDR3 sequences, about 10% seen once, with under 25% in the top ten. The sequencing sample was made of blood, either unsorted or a sorted T cell fraction (not recorded which). These TCRs come from a male donor with ankylosing spondylitis or in good health (not recorded which).

There are many counts of this clonotype. The CDR3 nucleotides read TGTGCCAGCAGCTTACATGGTAGCGGGAACCAAGAGACCCAGTACTTC. Its protein product is CASSLHGSGNQETQYF. V usage is TRBV7-2 and J usage is TRBJ2-5; the match to TRBD2 covers 8 bases. The V gene end was trimmed by 2 bases and the J gene end by 0 bases; junction bases not matched to a gene: 5. This CDR3 has 16 residues. The germline V gene has CDR1 SGHTA and CDR2 FQGNSA.

This clonotype was seen at least ten times. The chain links TRBV5-1 to TRBJ2-2; a weak D match, TRBD1 (5 bases). The germline CDR1 and CDR2 sequences are SGHRS and YFSETQ. Trimming cost V 0 bases and J 5 bases, with 11 bases left between them. The length of the CDR3 is 15 residues. The CDR3 DNA reads as TGCGCCAGCAGCTTGGAACAGGCCAAGACCGGGGAGCTGTTTTTT. Protein sequence: CASSLEQAKTGELFF. Using reference TRBV5-1 and TRBJ2-2 for the parts outside the CDR3, the full variable domain is KAGVTQTPRYLIKTRGQQVTLSCSPISGHRSVSWYQQTPGQGLQFLFEYFSETQRNKGNFPGRFSGRQFSNSRSEMNVSTLELGDSALYLCASSLEQAKTGELFFGEGSRLTVL.

Many counts were recorded for this clonotype. This chain connects TRBV5-1 to TRBJ1-1; no clear D. This CDR3 contains 16 residues. The germline CDR1 and CDR2 sequences are SGHRS and YFSETQ. Trimming stripped 0 bases from V and 2 bases from J, with 14 bases between. The CDR3 coding sequence is TGCGCCAGCAGCTTGGAGGCAGCGGGAATTAACACTGAAGCTTTCTTT. As protein: CASSLEAAGINTEAFF.

In its sample, this clonotype was seen many times. The rearrangement links TRBV5-1 to TRBJ2-7, with 10 bases aligning to TRBD1. Trimming removed 3 bases from V and 13 bases from J; junction bases left unmatched: 13. CDR1 and CDR2 from the germline V gene are SGHRS and YFSETQ. The CDR3 is made up of 14 amino acids. The CDR3 loop reads CASSSDNQGTGVYF. The DNA for the CDR3 is TGCGCCAGCAGCTCGGATAACCAAGGGACAGGGGTCTACTTC. Combining the CDR3 with reference TRBV5-1 and TRBJ2-7 gives the whole variable domain KAGVTQTPRYLIKTRGQQVTLSCSPISGHRSVSWYQQTPGQGLQFLFEYFSETQRNKGNFPGRFSGRQFSNSRSEMNVSTLELGDSALYLCASSSDNQGTGVYFGPGTRLTVT.

This clonotype was seen ten or more times. The chain employs TRBV5-1 and TRBJ2-7, with D possibly called TRBD1 or TRBD2 (5 bases each). Germline CDR1 and CDR2: SGHRS and YFSETQ. V shed 0 bases and J shed 5 bases, with 12 bases lying between them. This CDR3 has 14 amino acids. The CDR3 is CASSLGGAIHEQYF. Here the CDR3 DNA reads TGCGCCAGCAGCTTGGGAGGGGCGATCCACGAGCAGTACTTC.

Notes on this clonotype: Compared with germline, one end of the junction differs, possibly owing to a read error. The V call is TRBV3-1, the J call TRBJ2-1; possible D gene TRBD2, 5 bases. The germline gives CDR1 LGHDT, CDR2 YNNKEL (reference sequence). This CDR3 contains 15 residues. This CDR3 is CASSQESHPGEEQFF. As DNA, the CDR3 is TGCGCCAGCAGCCAAGAGTCGCATCCCGGGGAGGAGCAGTTCTTC.

The chain combines TRBV28 with TRBJ2-7; D is possibly TRBD1 or TRBD2 (5 bases each). The length of the CDR3 is 15 residues. Germline V gene sequence: CDR1 MDHEN, CDR2 SYDVKM. V dropped 8 bases and J dropped 0 bases, with 17 bases sitting between them. The CDR3 loop is CASVYRRVPSYEQYF. Here the CDR3 DNA reads TGTGCCAGCGTATACAGGCGGGTGCCCTCCTACGAGCAGTACTTC.

At least ten counts were recorded for this clonotype. This rearrangement joins TRBV29-1 to TRBJ2-1; a possible D gene is TRBD1 (6 bases). V lost 5 bases and J lost 9, with 17 bases in between. This CDR3 comprises 13 residues. Germline CDR1 and CDR2: SQVTM and ANQGSEA. The CDR3 spells CSVTNRVQGEQFF. DNA for the CDR3: TGCAGCGTTACCAACAGGGTCCAGGGTGAGCAGTTCTTC.

The chain uses TRBV12-3 or TRBV12-4 and TRBJ2-2; 7 nucleotides align to TRBD1. The CDR3 totals 14 residues. With 4 bases clipped from V and 8 bases from J, the junction kept 7 bases outside the gene matches. The CDR3 loop reads CASSWQGVLGELFF. Written as DNA, the CDR3 is TGTGCCAGCAGTTGGCAGGGGGTATTAGGGGAGCTGTTTTTT.

The chain combines TRBV3-1 with TRBJ1-1; D is unclear. This CDR3 has 14 residues. Trimming removed 4 bases at V and 0 bases at J, with 9 bases between. Germline values: CDR1 LGHDT, CDR2 YNNKEL (reference sequence). In DNA, the CDR3 is TGTGCCAGCAGCCCCCATCCGATGAACACTGAAGCTTTCTTT. Encoded protein: CASSPHPMNTEAFF.

This clonotype was seen only a few times. The J gene is TRBJ2-3, the V gene TRBV24-1; 13 nucleotides agree with TRBD2. Germline CDR1 KGHDR, CDR2 SFDVKD. V gave up 9 bases and J gave up 1 base; unmatched junction bases: 15. CDR3 length: 19 residues. This chain's CDR3 is CATGYETSGGVRGTDTQYF. The CDR3 DNA sequence: TGTGCCACCGGGTATGAAACTAGCGGGGGGGTACGTGGCACAGATACGCAGTATTTT.

This clonotype has at least ten counts. CDR3 coding DNA: TGCGCCAGCAGCTTGGGGGACGTACTTAGTACAGATACGCAGTATTTT. It translates to CASSLGDVLSTDTQYF. The rearrangement joins TRBV5-1 to TRBJ2-3; either TRBD1 or TRBD2 may fit D (5 bases each). There are 16 residues in the CDR3. Germline lookup yields CDR1 SGHRS and CDR2 YFSETQ. V gave up 0 bases and J gave up 3 bases, with 14 bases separating them. The full variable domain, completed using reference TRBV5-1 and TRBJ2-3, is KAGVTQTPRYLIKTRGQQVTLSCSPISGHRSVSWYQQTPGQGLQFLFEYFSETQRNKGNFPGRFSGRQFSNSRSEMNVSTLELGDSALYLCASSLGDVLSTDTQYFGPGTRLTVL.

The rearrangement joins TRBV6-4 to TRBJ2-1; 7 nucleotides agree with TRBD2. The V gene end was trimmed by 4 bases and the J gene end by 10 bases; junction bases not matched to a gene: 7. The CDR3 contains 13 residues. Germline V gene lookup returns CDR1 MRHNA and CDR2 SNTAGT. The CDR3 spells CASSVWGGYEQFF. The DNA for the CDR3 is TGTGCCAGCAGTGTCTGGGGGGGGTACGAGCAGTTCTTC.

V and J are TRBV6-5 and TRBJ2-5, with a weak D call TRBD2 (7 bases). CDR1 and CDR2 (germline): MNHEY, SVGAGI. V lost 0 bases to trimming and J lost 4 bases, with 18 bases between them. This CDR3 is 17 amino acids long. CDR3 in amino acids: CASSYSRLPGGGETQYF. The CDR3 DNA sequence: TGTGCCAGCAGTTACTCGAGGTTGCCGGGGGGCGGAGAGACCCAGTACTTC.

Of note for this clonotype: Being one base from a much bigger clone, this may be a read error. Since the CDR3 does not end with the conserved phenylalanine or tryptophan, this likely comes from a read error. The rearrangement links TRBV20-1 to TRBJ2-5; the match to TRBD2 covers 8 bases. The V gene end was trimmed by 1 base and the J gene end by 2 bases; junction bases not matched to a gene: 18. The CDR3 is 19 residues long. Germline V gene sequence: CDR1 DFQATT, CDR2 SNEGSKA (reference sequence). CDR3 DNA: TGCAGTGCTAGAGTTGCCGCGGGGGGACCGGCGAGTTGGCAAGAGACCCAGTACATC. It translates to CSARVAAGGPASWQETQYI.

Concerning this clonotype itself: Possible read error: a much larger clone is one base away. This sequence joins TRBV20-1 and TRBJ2-2, with D unclear. This CDR3 is built from 13 residues. In germline, CDR1 is DFQATT, CDR2 SNEGSKA (reference sequence). The CDR3 loop reads CTARTGNTGELFF. In nucleotides, the CDR3 is TGCACTGCTAGAACCGGGAACACCGGGGAGCTGTTTTTT.

Remarks on this clonotype: This may arise from a read error, as a much more abundant clone is one base away. CDR3 sequence (DNA): TGTGCCAGCAGCTTATGGACAGGACAAGAGACCCCGTACTTC. This sequence encodes CASSLWTGQETPYF. V gene TRBV7-2 combines with J gene TRBJ2-5; 7 bases agree with TRBD1. Germline V CDR1 and CDR2: SGHTA, FQGNSA. The CDR3 contains 14 residues.

At least ten counts were recorded for this clonotype. V usage is TRBV27 and J usage is TRBJ2-1; TRBD2 aligns across 8 bases. Unmatched junction bases numbered 10, after V lost 7 bases and J lost 5 bases. This CDR3 is 15 amino acids long. Germline V gene sequence: CDR1 MNHEY, CDR2 SMNVEV (reference sequence). CDR3 amino acids: CASTLFTGGDNEQFF. CDR3 DNA sequence: TGTGCCAGCACCCTATTCACGGGGGGGGACAATGAGCAGTTCTTC.

This clonotype was detected ten times or more. The chain links TRBV5-1 to TRBJ2-1; TRBD2 is a possible D gene (6 bases). In germline, CDR1 is SGHRS, CDR2 YFSETQ. This CDR3 has 13 amino acids. Between the trimmed V and J ends, which lost 4 bases and 5 bases, there was a span of 10 bases. The CDR3 DNA is TGCGCCAGCAGCATCGGGAGTAACAATGAGCAGTTCTTC. Amino acids: CASSIGSNNEQFF.

This clonotype was recorded at least ten times. The chain links TRBV9 to TRBJ2-5; D is possibly TRBD2 (6 bases). The V end lost 0 bases, the J end lost 5 bases, and 11 bases lay between the germline ends. CDR1 SGDLS and CDR2 YYNGEE come from the germline V gene. CDR3 length equals 14 residues. CDR3 amino acids: CASSVALGGETQYF. The CDR3 bases are TGTGCCAGCAGCGTAGCCCTAGGAGGGGAGACCCAGTACTTC.

This chain joins TRBV3-1 and TRBJ2-3; perhaps TRBD2 as D (6 bases). The CDR3 extends over 16 amino acids. Per germline, CDR1 LGHDT and CDR2 YNNKEL (reference sequence). Trimming took off 2 bases at V and 0 bases at J, with 12 bases between the two ends. CDR3 coding DNA: TGTGCCAGCAGCCAATACTTGGGGACTAGCACAGATACGCAGTATTTT. It specifies CASSQYLGTSTDTQYF.

V usage is TRBV20-1 and J usage is TRBJ2-3; 7 bases map to TRBD2. The V and J ends lost 3 bases and 0 bases, in that order; junction bases with no gene match: 3. This CDR3 region has 14 residues. The V gene's germline CDR1 is DFQATT and CDR2 SNEGSKA (reference sequence). The chain's CDR3 is CSASRGGSTDTQYF. Written as DNA, the CDR3 is TGCAGTGCTAGCCGCGGGGGTAGCACAGATACGCAGTATTTT.

This chain connects TRBV6-6 to TRBJ1-5; a possible D gene is TRBD1 (5 bases). Trimming removed 10 bases from V and 6 bases from J, with 16 bases in between. This CDR3 has 13 amino acids. CDR1 is MNHNY and CDR2 is SVGAGI in the germline V gene (reference sequence). The CDR3 bases are TGTGCCATTACAAAAGAGGGGCCTCAGCCCCAGCATTTT. It specifies CAITKEGPQPQHF.